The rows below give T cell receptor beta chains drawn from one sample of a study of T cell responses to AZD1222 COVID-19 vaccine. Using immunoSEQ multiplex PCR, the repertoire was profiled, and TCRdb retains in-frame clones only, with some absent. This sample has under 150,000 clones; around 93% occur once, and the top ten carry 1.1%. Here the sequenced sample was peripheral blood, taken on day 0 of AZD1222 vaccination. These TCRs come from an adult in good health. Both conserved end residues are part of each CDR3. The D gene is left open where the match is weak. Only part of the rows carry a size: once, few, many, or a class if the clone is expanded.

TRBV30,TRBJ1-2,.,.,CAWTGRARRPNYGYTF,TGTGCCTGGACCGGAAGGGCCCGACGACCTAACTATGGCTACACCTTC
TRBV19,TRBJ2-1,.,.,CASSMGGPYNEQFF,TGTGCCAGTAGTATGGGCGGACCATACAATGAGCAGTTCTTC
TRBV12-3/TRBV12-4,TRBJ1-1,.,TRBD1,CASSLQGATEAFF,TGTGCCAGCAGTTTACAGGGGGCAACTGAAGCTTTCTTT
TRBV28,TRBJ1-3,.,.,CASSLPPGNTIYF,TGTGCCAGCAGTCTACCCCCTGGAAACACCATATATTTT
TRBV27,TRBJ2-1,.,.,CASSLREDGIDEQFF,TGTGCCAGCAGTTTAAGGGAGGATGGTATAGATGAGCAGTTCTTC
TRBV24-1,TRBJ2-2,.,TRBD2,CATSDPSWEGGYTGELFF,TGTGCCACCAGTGATCCCTCGTGGGAGGGAGGATACACCGGGGAGCTGTTTTTT
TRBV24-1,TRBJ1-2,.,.,CATSDSTGLDGYTF,TGTGCCACCAGTGACTCCACAGGTTTGGATGGCTACACCTTC
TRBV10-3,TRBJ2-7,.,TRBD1,CATKRTGDTYEQYF,TGTGCCACCAAAAGGACAGGGGATACCTACGAGCAGTACTTC
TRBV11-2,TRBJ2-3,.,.,CASSSKYPTPTDTQYF,TGTGCCAGCAGCTCGAAGTACCCGACCCCCACAGATACGCAGTATTTT
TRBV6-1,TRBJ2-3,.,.,CASSAGPQLVTDTQYF,TGTGCCAGCAGTGCGGGACCGCAACTGGTAACAGATACGCAGTATTTT
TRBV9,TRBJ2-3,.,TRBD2,CASSVDWTGGADTQYF,TGTGCCAGCAGCGTTGATTGGACGGGAGGGGCAGATACGCAGTATTTT
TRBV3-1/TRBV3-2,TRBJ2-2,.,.,CASSHAGSPLRDTGELFF,TGTGCCAGCAGCCATGCCGGGAGCCCCCTAAGGGACACCGGGGAGCTGTTTTTT
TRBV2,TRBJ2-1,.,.,CASSGRSSYNEQFF,TGTGCCAGCAGTGGTCGGAGCTCCTACAATGAGCAGTTCTTC
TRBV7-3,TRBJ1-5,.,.,CASSLFQPQHF,TGTGCCAGCAGCTTATTTCAGCCCCAGCATTTT
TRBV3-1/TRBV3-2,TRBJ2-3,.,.,CASSQDEGVPDTQYF,TGTGCCAGCAGCCAAGATGAGGGGGTCCCAGATACGCAGTATTTT
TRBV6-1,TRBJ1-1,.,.,CASSEGGHVNTEAFF,TGTGCCAGCAGTGAAGGGGGGCATGTGAACACTGAAGCTTTCTTT
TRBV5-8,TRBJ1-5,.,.,CASSLRGGNQPQHF,TGTGCCAGCAGCTTGAGAGGGGGCAATCAGCCCCAGCATTTT
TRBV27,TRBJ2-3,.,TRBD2,CASSLLLAGASTDTQYF,TGTGCCAGCAGTTTATTACTAGCGGGAGCTAGCACAGATACGCAGTATTTT
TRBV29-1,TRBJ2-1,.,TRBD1,CSATDSDRANEQFF,TGCAGCGCCACCGATTCGGACAGGGCGAATGAGCAGTTCTTC
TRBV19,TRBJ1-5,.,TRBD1,CASSSRQGSGQPQHF,TGTGCCAGTAGTTCCAGACAGGGGTCGGGTCAGCCCCAGCATTTT
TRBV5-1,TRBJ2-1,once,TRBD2,CASSLAPPSGGIHEQFF,TGCGCCAGCAGCTTGGCCCCTCCTAGCGGTGGGATCCATGAGCAGTTCTTC
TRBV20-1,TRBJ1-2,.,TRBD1,CSASGGGRIYGYTF,TGCAGTGCTAGTGGAGGGGGCAGAATCTATGGCTACACCTTC
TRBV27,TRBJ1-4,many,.,CASSLRGMGEKLFF,TGTGCCAGCAGTTTGAGGGGGATGGGTGAAAAACTGTTTTTT
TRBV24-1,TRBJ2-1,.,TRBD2,CATSALAGTGYEQFF,TGTGCCACCAGTGCCCTAGCGGGTACTGGCTATGAGCAGTTCTTC
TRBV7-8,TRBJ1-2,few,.,CASSPRSAQYGYTF,TGTGCCAGCAGCCCAAGATCAGCACAGTATGGCTACACCTTC
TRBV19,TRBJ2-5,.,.,CATREMPKETQYF,TGTGCCACCAGAGAAATGCCGAAAGAGACCCAGTACTTC
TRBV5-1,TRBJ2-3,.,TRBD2,CASSLEPSGRTDTQYF,TGCGCCAGCAGCTTGGAGCCTAGCGGGAGGACAGATACGCAGTATTTT
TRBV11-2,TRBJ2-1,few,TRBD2,CASSSGLVLYRNEQFF,TGTGCCAGCAGCTCCGGACTAGTCCTTTATCGCAATGAGCAGTTCTTC
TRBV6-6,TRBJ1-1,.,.,CASLPLLNTEAFF,TGTGCCAGCCTCCCGCTATTGAACACTGAAGCTTTCTTT
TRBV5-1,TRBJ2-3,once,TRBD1,CASSLVVGQETDTQYF,TGCGCCAGCAGCTTGGTTGTGGGACAGGAGACAGATACGCAGTATTTT
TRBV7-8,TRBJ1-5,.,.,CASSSQGEQPQHF,TGTGCCAGCAGCTCACAAGGGGAGCAGCCCCAGCATTTT
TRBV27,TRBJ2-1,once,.,CASIRARAQGSEQFF,TGTGCCAGCATTAGGGCGAGGGCCCAGGGAAGTGAGCAGTTCTTC
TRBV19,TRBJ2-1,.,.,CASSVAGLLSYNEQFF,TGTGCCAGTAGTGTTGCGGGTTTACTCTCCTACAATGAGCAGTTCTTC
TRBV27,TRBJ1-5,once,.,CAPVARARNQPQHF,TGTGCCCCCGTGGCTCGGGCCCGCAATCAGCCCCAGCATTTT
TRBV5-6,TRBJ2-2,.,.,CASSPWAPGYTGELFF,TGTGCCAGCAGCCCCTGGGCCCCGGGCTACACCGGGGAGCTGTTTTTT
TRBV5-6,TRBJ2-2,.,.,CASSVLQGTGELFF,TGTGCCAGCAGCGTCCTACAGGGAACGGGGGAGCTGTTTTTT
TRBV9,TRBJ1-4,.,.,CASSVGAGPGEKLFF,TGTGCCAGCAGCGTAGGGGCGGGCCCTGGGGAAAAACTGTTTTTT
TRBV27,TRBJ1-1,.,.,CASRLVVTGGTEAFF,TGTGCCAGCAGATTAGTAGTCACGGGGGGCACTGAAGCTTTCTTT
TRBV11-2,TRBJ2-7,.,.,CASSLDSWQYEQYF,TGTGCCAGCAGCTTAGATTCGTGGCAGTACGAGCAGTACTTC
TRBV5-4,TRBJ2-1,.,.,CASTLDSYNEQFF,TGTGCCAGCACCTTAGACAGCTACAATGAGCAGTTCTTC
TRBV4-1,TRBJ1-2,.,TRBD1,CASSQGRFRFGYGRGLDGYTF,TGCGCCAGCAGCCAAGGGCGTTTTCGGTTCGGATATGGCAGGGGGCTTGATGGCTACACCTTC
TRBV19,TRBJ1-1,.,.,CASRQGRMNTEAFF,TGTGCCAGTAGACAGGGACGCATGAACACTGAAGCTTTCTTT
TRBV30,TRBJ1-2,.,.,CAWSVLGTANYGYTF,TGTGCCTGGAGTGTACTTGGGACGGCTAACTATGGCTACACCTTC
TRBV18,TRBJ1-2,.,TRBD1,CATGQGKAYGYTF,TGTGCCACCGGACAGGGAAAGGCCTATGGCTACACCTTC
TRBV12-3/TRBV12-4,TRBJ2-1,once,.,CASSFMAEQFF,TGTGCCAGCAGTTTCATGGCTGAGCAGTTCTTC
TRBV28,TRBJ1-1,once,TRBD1,CASSLPLTGSTEAFF,TGTGCCAGCAGTTTACCGCTGACAGGGTCAACTGAAGCTTTCTTT
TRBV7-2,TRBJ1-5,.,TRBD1,CASTPGQGLNQPQHF,TGTGCCAGCACTCCGGGACAGGGGCTGAATCAGCCCCAGCATTTT
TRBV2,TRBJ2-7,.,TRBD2,CASRTSTYEQYF,TGTGCCAGCAGGACTAGCACCTACGAGCAGTACTTC
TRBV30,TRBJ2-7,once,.,CAWRGDWTINEQYF,TGTGCCTGGAGGGGGGACTGGACTATTAACGAGCAGTACTTC
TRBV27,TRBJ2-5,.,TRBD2,CASSSLSGSNGETQYF,TGTGCCAGCAGTTCCCTCAGCGGGAGCAACGGAGAGACCCAGTACTTC
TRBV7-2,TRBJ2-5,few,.,CASSLLGGGLQETQYF,TGTGCCAGCAGCTTACTTGGGGGCGGCTTACAAGAGACCCAGTACTTC